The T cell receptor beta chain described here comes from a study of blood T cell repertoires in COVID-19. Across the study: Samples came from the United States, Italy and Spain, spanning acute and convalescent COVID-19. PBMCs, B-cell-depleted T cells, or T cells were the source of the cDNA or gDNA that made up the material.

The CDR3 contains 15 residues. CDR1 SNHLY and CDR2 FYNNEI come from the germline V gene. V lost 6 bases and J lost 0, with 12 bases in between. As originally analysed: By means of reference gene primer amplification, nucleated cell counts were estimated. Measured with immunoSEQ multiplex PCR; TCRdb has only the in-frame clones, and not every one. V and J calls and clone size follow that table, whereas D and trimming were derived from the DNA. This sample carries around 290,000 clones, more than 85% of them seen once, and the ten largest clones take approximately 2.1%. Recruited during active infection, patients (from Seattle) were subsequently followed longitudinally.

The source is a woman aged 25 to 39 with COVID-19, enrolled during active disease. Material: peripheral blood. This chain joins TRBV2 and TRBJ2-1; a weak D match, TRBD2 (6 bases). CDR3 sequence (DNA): TGTGCCAGCAGGGTTGACGGGAGCTCCTACAATGAGCAGTTCTTC. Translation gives CASRVDGSSYNEQFF.